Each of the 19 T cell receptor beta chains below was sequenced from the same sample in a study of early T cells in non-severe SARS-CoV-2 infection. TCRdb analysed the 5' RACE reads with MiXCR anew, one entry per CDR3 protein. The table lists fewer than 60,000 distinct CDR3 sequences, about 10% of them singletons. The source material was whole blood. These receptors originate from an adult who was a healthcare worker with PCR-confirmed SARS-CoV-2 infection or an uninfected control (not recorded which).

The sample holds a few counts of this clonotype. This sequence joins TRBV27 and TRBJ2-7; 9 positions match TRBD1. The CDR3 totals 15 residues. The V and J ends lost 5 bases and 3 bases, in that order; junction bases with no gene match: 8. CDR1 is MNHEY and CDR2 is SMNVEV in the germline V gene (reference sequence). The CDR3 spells CASSIGTGLIYEQYF. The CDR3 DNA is TGTGCCAGCAGTATCGGGACAGGGCTTATCTACGAGCAGTACTTC.

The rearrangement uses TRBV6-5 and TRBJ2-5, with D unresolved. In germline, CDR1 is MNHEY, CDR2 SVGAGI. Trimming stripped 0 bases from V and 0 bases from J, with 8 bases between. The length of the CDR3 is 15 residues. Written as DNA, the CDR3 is TGTGCCAGCAGTTACTCGAACGGGTACCAAGAGACCCAGTACTTC. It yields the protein CASSYSNGYQETQYF.

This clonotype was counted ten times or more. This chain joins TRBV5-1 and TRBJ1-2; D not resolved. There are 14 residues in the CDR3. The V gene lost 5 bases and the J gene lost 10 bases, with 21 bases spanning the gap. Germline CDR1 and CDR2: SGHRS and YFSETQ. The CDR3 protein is CASRPDEAYGDYTF. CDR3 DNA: TGCGCCAGCAGACCCGATGAAGCTTATGGTGACTACACCTTC.

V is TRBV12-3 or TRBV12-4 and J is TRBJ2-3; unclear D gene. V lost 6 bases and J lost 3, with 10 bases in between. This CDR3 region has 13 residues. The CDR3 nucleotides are TGTGCCAGCAGGCCGACTGGGACAGATACGCAGTATTTT. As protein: CASRPTGTDTQYF.

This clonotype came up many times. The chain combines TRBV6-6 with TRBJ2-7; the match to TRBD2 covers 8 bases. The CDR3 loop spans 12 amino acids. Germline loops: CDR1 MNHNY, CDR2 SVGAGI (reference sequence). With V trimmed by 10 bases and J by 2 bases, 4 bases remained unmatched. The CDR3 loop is CAIRGGAYEQYF. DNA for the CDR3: TGTGCCATTCGGGGGGGGGCCTACGAGCAGTACTTC.

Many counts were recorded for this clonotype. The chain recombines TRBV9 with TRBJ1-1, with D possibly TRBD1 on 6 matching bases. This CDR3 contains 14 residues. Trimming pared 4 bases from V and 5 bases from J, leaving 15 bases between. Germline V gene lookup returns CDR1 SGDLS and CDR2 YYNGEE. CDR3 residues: CASSMLGAPTEAFF. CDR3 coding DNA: TGTGCCAGCAGCATGCTGGGGGCCCCAACTGAAGCTTTCTTT.

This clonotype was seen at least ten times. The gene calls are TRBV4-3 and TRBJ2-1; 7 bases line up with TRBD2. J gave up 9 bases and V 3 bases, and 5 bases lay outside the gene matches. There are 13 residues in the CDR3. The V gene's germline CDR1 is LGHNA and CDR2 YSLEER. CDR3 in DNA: TGCGCCAGCAGCCAGATGGGGGGGGGTGAGCAGTTCTTC. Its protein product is CASSQMGGGEQFF.

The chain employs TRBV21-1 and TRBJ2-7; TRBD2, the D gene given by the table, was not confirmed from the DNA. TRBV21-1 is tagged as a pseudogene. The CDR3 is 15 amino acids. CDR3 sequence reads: CASTFYGSGKYEQYF. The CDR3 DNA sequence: TGTGCCAGCACCTTCTACGGTAGCGGCAAATACGAGCAGTACTTC.

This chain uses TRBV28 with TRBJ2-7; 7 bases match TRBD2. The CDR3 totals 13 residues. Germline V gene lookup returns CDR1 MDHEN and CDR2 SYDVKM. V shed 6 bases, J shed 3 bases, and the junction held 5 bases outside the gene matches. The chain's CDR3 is CASRNPGGYEQYF. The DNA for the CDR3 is TGTGCCAGCAGAAATCCGGGGGGCTACGAGCAGTACTTC.

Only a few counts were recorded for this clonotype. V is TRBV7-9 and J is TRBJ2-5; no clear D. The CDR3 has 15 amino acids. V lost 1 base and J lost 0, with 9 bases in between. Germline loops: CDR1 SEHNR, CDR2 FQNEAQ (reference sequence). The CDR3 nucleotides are TGTGCCAGCAGCTTAGGCGACCGCCACCAAGAGACCCAGTACTTC. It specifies CASSLGDRHQETQYF.

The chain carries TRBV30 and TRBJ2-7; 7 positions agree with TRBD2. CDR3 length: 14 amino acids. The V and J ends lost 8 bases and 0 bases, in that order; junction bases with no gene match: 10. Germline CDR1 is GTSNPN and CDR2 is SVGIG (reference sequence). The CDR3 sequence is CARTSERGSYEQYF. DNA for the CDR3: TGTGCCAGGACTTCCGAGCGGGGCTCCTACGAGCAGTACTTC.

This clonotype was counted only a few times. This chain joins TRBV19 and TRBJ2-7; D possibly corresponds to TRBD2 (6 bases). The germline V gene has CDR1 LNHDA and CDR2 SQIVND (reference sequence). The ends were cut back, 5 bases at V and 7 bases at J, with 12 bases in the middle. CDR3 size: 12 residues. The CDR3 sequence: CASSPGRGEQYF. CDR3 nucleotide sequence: TGTGCCAGTAGTCCAGGTCGGGGGGAGCAGTACTTC.

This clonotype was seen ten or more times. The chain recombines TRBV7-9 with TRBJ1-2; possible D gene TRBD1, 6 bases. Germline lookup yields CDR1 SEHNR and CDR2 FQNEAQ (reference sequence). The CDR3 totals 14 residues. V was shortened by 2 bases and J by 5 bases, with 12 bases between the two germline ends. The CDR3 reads CASSLRDTAYGYTF. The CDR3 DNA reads TGTGCCAGCAGCTTAAGGGACACGGCGTATGGCTACACCTTC.

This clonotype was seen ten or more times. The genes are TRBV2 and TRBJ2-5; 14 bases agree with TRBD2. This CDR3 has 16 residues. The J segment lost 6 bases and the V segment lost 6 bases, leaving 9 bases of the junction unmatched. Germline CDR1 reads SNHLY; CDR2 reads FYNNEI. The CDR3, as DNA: TGTGCCAGCAGGGGACTAGCGGGAGACCTCAAGAAGACCCAGTACTTC. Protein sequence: CASRGLAGDLKKTQYF.

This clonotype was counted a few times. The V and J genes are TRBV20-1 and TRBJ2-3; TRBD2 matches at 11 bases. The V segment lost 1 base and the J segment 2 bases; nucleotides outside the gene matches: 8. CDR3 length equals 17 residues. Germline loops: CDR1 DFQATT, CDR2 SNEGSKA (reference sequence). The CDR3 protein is CSARGILAGELTDTQYF. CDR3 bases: TGCAGTGCTAGAGGCATACTAGCGGGGGAGCTCACAGATACGCAGTATTTT.

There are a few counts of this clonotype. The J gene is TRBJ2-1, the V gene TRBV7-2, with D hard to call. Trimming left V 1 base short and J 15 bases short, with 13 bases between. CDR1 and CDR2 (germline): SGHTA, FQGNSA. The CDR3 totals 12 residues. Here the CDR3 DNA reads TGTGCCAGCAGCTTAGAAAGACCGGCCCCGTTCTTC. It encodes CASSLERPAPFF.

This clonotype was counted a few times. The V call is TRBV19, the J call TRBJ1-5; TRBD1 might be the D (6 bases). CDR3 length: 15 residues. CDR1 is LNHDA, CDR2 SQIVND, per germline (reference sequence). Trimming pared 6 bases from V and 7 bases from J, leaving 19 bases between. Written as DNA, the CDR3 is TGTGCCAGTAGCCCGAGATCGGGGGCGGGGCAGCCCCAGCATTTT. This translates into CASSPRSGAGQPQHF.

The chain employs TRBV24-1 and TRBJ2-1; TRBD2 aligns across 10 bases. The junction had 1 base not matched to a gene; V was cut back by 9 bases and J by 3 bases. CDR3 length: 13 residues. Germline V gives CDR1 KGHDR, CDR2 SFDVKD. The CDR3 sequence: CATASGGYNEQFF. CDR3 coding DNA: TGTGCCACCGCTAGCGGGGGCTACAATGAGCAGTTCTTC.

The CDR3 DNA follows: TGTGCCACCGGCGGCGGGAGTACCTACGAGCAGTACTTC. Translation gives CATGGGSTYEQYF. V gene TRBV24-1 combines with J gene TRBJ2-7; 7 bases match TRBD2. The CDR3 consists of 13 residues. Looked up from germline, CDR1 is KGHDR and CDR2 is SFDVKD. With V trimmed by 9 bases and J by 2 bases, 6 bases remained unmatched.